A single TCR beta chain is shown here with its context. The sample comes from a study of blood T cell repertoires in COVID-19. About the research overall: The United States, Italy and Spain provided the acute and convalescent COVID-19 samples.

V shed 3 bases and J 6 bases; nucleotides not matched to a gene: 3. The germline V gene encodes CDR1 LNHDA and CDR2 SQIVND (reference sequence). The CDR3 runs to 14 residues. Using immunoSEQ multiplex PCR, the repertoire was profiled, and TCRdb retains in-frame clones only, with some absent. Among tens of thousands of clones listed, around 90% were seen once. This clonotype originated in a man older than 75 with acute or convalescent COVID-19. The chain combines TRBV19 with TRBJ1-1, with 11 bases identical to TRBD1. The sequencing sample was made of peripheral blood. The CDR3 bases are TGTGCCAGTAGTATGGACAGGGGGCTGCCTGAAGCTTTCTTT. Translation gives CASSMDRGLPEAFF.